Listed below are T cell receptor beta chains from one sample, sequenced in a study of T cells after yellow fever vaccination. TCRdb called the 5' RACE reads again in MiXCR, with one record for every CDR3 protein. The sample lists 500,000 to 650,000 distinct CDR3 sequences, 13% occurring once. Specimen: PBMCs, collected on the day of the yellow fever booster vaccination. These receptors all stem from a man aged 30 to 39 who received the YFV17D yellow fever vaccine. CDR3s include the opening cysteine and the closing phenylalanine or tryptophan. A D gene is named only where the DNA matches it firmly. Expanded clones get a size class; other rows say once, few or many, or leave the size out.

>TRBD2|TRBJ2-7|TRBV15|many
TGTGCCACCAGCAGGGGCTTAGCGGGAGGCTCCTACGAGCAGTACTTC
CATSRGLAGGSYEQYF
>TRBD2|TRBJ2-5|TRBV28|many
TGTGCCAGCAGTCCATTAGCGGGAGGGGAGACCCAGTACTTC
CASSPLAGGETQYF
>-|TRBJ1-2|TRBV7-2|-
TGTGCCAGCAGCCTGACCGGGACCGCCCATGGCTACACCTTC
CASSLTGTAHGYTF
>-|TRBJ2-3|TRBV28|few
TGTGCCAGCAGTACCACGACAACCACAGATACGCAGTATTTT
CASSTTTTTDTQYF
>-|TRBJ1-6|TRBV5-1|-
TGCGCCAGCAGCTTGGTCTCCGGGAATAATTCACCCCTCCACTTT
CASSLVSGNNSPLHF
>TRBD2|TRBJ2-3|TRBV15|-
TGTGCCACCAGCAGAGATCGGGGGGGGCCGGCGGCAGATACGCAGTATTTT
CATSRDRGGPAADTQYF
>-|TRBJ2-3|TRBV29-1|few
TGCAGCGTTGAACGGGGGGCGGGGACAGATACGCAGTATTTT
CSVERGAGTDTQYF
>TRBD1|TRBJ2-1|TRBV9|-
TGTGCCAGCAGCGTAGGGACAGGGGGCGATGAGCAGTTCTTC
CASSVGTGGDEQFF
>TRBD1|TRBJ1-1|TRBV5-1|-
TGCGCCAGCAGCTGGGGGACAGGGGCCACTGAAGCTTTCTTT
CASSWGTGATEAFF
>-|TRBJ2-7|TRBV7-2|few
TGTGCCAGCAGCTTAAGCCGTGGGCTCGGCGAGCAGTACTTC
CASSLSRGLGEQYF
>-|TRBJ1-4|TRBV9|few
TGTGCCAGCAGCGCCCGGGCCGTTAATGAAAAACTGTTTTTT
CASSARAVNEKLFF
>TRBD1|TRBJ1-2|TRBV5-5|-
TGTGCCAGCAGCTTCGGCGATGGACAGGAACCCATCTATGGCTACACCTTC
CASSFGDGQEPIYGYTF
>TRBD2|TRBJ2-2|TRBV30|-
TGTGCCTGGAGTGTTAGGACTAGCAGCGCGAACACCGGGGAGCTGTTTTTT
CAWSVRTSSANTGELFF
>TRBD1|TRBJ2-7|TRBV6-1|-
TGTGCCAGCACTCCGGACAGGGGGCCCTACGAGCAGTACTTC
CASTPDRGPYEQYF
>TRBD2|TRBJ2-1|TRBV20-1|few
TGCAGTGCTAGAGATCCGGCGGGAGGATCCTACAATGAGCAGTTCTTC
CSARDPAGGSYNEQFF
>-|TRBJ2-5|TRBV27|few
TGTGCCAGCAGCTTCTCAGGCGGTCCAAGGGAGACCCAGTACTTC
CASSFSGGPRETQYF
>-|TRBJ2-6|TRBV28|few
TGTGCCAGCAGTTCCTGGGGTCAGCTTCTTTCTGGGGCCAACGTCCTGACTTTC
CASSSWGQLLSGANVLTF
>-|TRBJ2-3|TRBV20-1|-
TGCAGTGCTAGAGATAGGACCCTGAGACCAGATACGCAGTATTTT
CSARDRTLRPDTQYF
>TRBD1|TRBJ1-1|TRBV6-2/TRBV6-3|-
TGTGCCAGCAGTGGACAGGGACTACTGAACACTGAAGCTTTCTTT
CASSGQGLLNTEAFF
>TRBD1|TRBJ1-2|TRBV7-9|-
TGTGCCAGCAGCCCCCTGTCCGGACAGGACAAGACTGGCTACACCTTC
CASSPLSGQDKTGYTF
>TRBD2|TRBJ2-5|TRBV4-3|few
TGCGCCAGCAGCCAAGGGCTAGCGGGAGACGAGACCCAGTACTTC
CASSQGLAGDETQYF
>TRBD2|TRBJ2-1|TRBV7-2|-
TGTGCCAGCAGCCCGAGGGGAAGCGGGGGGGAGTTCTTC
CASSPRGSGGEFF
>TRBD1|TRBJ1-1|TRBV6-1|-
TGTGCCAGCAAGAGGGGGCACACAGGGACCGGAATGAACACTGAAGCTTTCTTT
CASKRGHTGTGMNTEAFF
>TRBD2|TRBJ2-3|TRBV5-1|-
TGCGCCAGCAGCCCTGAACTCGCGGGGGTGCAGTATTTT
CASSPELAGVQYF
>TRBD2|TRBJ2-7|TRBV29-1|-
TGCAGCGTTGAAGATGGGCGGGGGATCGGGGAGCAGTACTTC
CSVEDGRGIGEQYF
>-|TRBJ2-5|TRBV3-1|-
TGTGCCAGCAGCCATGTTGGGGAGACCCAGTACTTC
CASSHVGETQYF
>-|TRBJ2-2|TRBV28|many
TGTGCCAGCAAAGCACTATACACCGGGGAGCTGTTTTTT
CASKALYTGELFF
>-|TRBJ2-1|TRBV12-5|-
TGTGCTAGTGGTTTGGGGGAGGGGGGCGGTCGACAGTTCTTC
CASGLGEGGGRQFF
>TRBD2|TRBJ2-7|TRBV20-1|-
TGCAGTGCTAGAGTAGGTGGGGGTCCCCTTAGGGCGGGAGCGGTTTTCTACGAGCAGTACTTC
CSARVGGGPLRAGAVFYEQYF
>TRBD1|TRBJ1-4|TRBV12-3/TRBV12-4|-
TGTGCCAGCCTCAACCCGACAGGGGGGGACGAAAAACTGTTTTTT
CASLNPTGGDEKLFF
>TRBD2|TRBJ2-7|TRBV28|-
TGTGCCAGCAGTCCCCCTGGACTAGCGAGCGCCTACGAGCAGTACTTC
CASSPPGLASAYEQYF
>-|TRBJ2-3|TRBV7-9|few
TGTGCCAGCAACCCCCGGGCAGATACGCAGTATTTT
CASNPRADTQYF
>-|TRBJ2-2|TRBV12-3/TRBV12-4|many
TGTGCCAGCAGCCCACACAACACCGGGGAGCTGTTTTTT
CASSPHNTGELFF
>TRBD2|TRBJ2-1|TRBV20-1|-
TGCAGTGCTCCCTTTAAGGCTAGCGGGAGTTCAGGGCAGTTCTTC
CSAPFKASGSSGQFF
>TRBD2|TRBJ2-7|TRBV27|few
TGTGCCAGCAGGGGGACTAGCGGGGGTCACTACGAGCAGTACTTC
CASRGTSGGHYEQYF
>-|TRBJ2-3|TRBV29-1|-
TGCAGCGCCGATCTGGGTTCGGGAGAGAGCTCAGATACGCAGTATTTT
CSADLGSGESSDTQYF
>-|TRBJ2-5|TRBV6-1|few
TGTGCCAGCGAAAAGGACAGACGGGAGACCCAGTACTTC
CASEKDRRETQYF
>-|TRBJ2-7|TRBV18|few
TGTGCCAGCTCACCACTCGAGGGAACCTCCTACGAGCAGTACTTC
CASSPLEGTSYEQYF
>-|TRBJ2-5|TRBV7-2|once
TGTGCCAGCAGCCCCCGGAAAGAGACCCAGTACTTC
CASSPRKETQYF
>-|TRBJ1-4|TRBV11-2|-
TGTGCCAGCAGCTTAGTCCCCCAAGAAAAACTGTTTTTT
CASSLVPQEKLFF
>TRBD1|TRBJ2-2|TRBV7-3|-
TGTACCTTCAGTACCTGGACAGGGGGCGCCTCAGTGACCGGGGAGCTGTTTTTT
CTFSTWTGGASVTGELFF
>-|TRBJ2-1|TRBV4-2|few
TGTGCCAGCAGCCAAAGCTATGAGCAGTTCTTC
CASSQSYEQFF
>TRBD2|TRBJ2-3|TRBV5-1|few
TGCGCCAGCAGCTTACTAGCGGACACAGATACGCAGTATTTT
CASSLLADTDTQYF
>TRBD2|TRBJ2-1|TRBV20-1|few
TGCAGTGCTAGAGATCCGACTAGCGGGAGCGATGAGCAGTTCTTC
CSARDPTSGSDEQFF
>-|TRBJ2-2|TRBV21-1|few
TGTGCCAGCAGCAAAGAGGGGCTAGCGGGAGTGGATGGCCGGGTCACCGGGGAGCTGTTTTTT
CASSKEGLAGVDGRVTGELFF
>TRBD2|TRBJ2-1|TRBV5-1|few
TGCGCCAGCAGCTCCGCTAGCGGGAGGGCCAGGTACAATGAGCAGTTCTTC
CASSSASGRARYNEQFF
>-|TRBJ2-3|TRBV29-1|-
TGCAGCGTTATTGTCGACGGAACAGATACGCAGTATTTT
CSVIVDGTDTQYF
>TRBD2|TRBJ2-2|TRBV18|few
TGTGCCAGCTCACTACTAGGACTAGCGGAGACAAACACCGGGGAGCTGTTTTTT
CASSLLGLAETNTGELFF
>-|TRBJ2-2|TRBV20-1|-
TGCAGTGCAAGGGACAGGGAGCTGTTTTTT
CSARDRELFF
>-|TRBJ2-1|TRBV20-1|-
TGCAGTGCTTCCAGAGGAGAGCAGTTCTTC
CSASRGEQFF
>-|TRBJ1-1|TRBV7-8|few
TGTGCCAGCAGCCCCAAGGTGGGAGGTACTGAAGCTTTCTTT
CASSPKVGGTEAFF
>TRBD1|TRBJ1-1|TRBV27|-
TGTGCCAGCAGTGACACAGGGGCCACTGAAGCTTTCTTT
CASSDTGATEAFF
>-|TRBJ2-6|TRBV13|many
TGTGCCAGCAGCCGGGGATTCGGGACAAGCTCTGGGGCCAACGTCCTGACTTTC
CASSRGFGTSSGANVLTF
>-|TRBJ2-7|TRBV21-1|few
TGTGCCAGCAGCAAAGTCCGGGGTCCTTACCGCTGGGAGCAGTACTTC
CASSKVRGPYRWEQYF